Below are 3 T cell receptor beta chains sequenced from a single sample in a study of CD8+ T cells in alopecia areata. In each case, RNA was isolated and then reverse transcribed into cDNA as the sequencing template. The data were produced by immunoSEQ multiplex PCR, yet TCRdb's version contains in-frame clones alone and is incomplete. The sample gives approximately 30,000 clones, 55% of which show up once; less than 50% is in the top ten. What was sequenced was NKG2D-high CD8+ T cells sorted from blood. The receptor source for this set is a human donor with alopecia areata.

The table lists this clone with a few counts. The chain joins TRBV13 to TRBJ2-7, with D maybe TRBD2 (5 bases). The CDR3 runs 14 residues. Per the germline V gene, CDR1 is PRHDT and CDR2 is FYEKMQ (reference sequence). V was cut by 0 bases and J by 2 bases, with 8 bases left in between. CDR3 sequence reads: CASSLGVGAYEQYF. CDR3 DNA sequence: TGTGCCAGCAGCTTAGGTGTGGGAGCCTACGAGCAGTACTTC.

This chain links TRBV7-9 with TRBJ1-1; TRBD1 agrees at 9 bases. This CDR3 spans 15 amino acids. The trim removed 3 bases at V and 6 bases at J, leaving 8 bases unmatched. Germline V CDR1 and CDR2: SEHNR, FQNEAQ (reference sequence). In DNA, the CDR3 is TGTGCCAGCAGCTTTCCCCGGGACAGGGCACCTGAAGCTTTCTTT. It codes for CASSFPRDRAPEAFF.

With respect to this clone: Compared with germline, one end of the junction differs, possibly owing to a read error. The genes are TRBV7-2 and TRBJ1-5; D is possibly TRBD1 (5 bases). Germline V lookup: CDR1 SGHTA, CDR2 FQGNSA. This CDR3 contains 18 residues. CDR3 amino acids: CASTLEGQGPRSNQPQHF. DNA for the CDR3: TGTGCCAGCACCTTAGAGGGGCAGGGCCCTCGTAGCAATCAGCCCCAGCATTTT.